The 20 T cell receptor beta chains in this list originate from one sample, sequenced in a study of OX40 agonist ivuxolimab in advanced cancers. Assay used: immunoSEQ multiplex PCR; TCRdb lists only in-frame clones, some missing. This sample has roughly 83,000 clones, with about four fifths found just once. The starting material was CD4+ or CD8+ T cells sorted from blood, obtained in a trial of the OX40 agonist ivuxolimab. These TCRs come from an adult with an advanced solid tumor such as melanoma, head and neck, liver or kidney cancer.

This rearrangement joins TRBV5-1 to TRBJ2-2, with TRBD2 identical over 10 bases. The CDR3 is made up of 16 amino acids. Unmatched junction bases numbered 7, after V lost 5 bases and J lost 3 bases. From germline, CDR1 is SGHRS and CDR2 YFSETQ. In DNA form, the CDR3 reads TGCGCCAGCAGAACCGGGACTAGCGATTACACCGGGGAGCTGTTTTTT. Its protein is CASRTGTSDYTGELFF.

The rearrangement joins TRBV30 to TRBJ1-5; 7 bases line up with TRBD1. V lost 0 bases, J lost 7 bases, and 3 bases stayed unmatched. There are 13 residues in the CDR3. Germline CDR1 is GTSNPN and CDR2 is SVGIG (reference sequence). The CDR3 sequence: CAWSVAGGQPQHF. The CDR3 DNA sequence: TGTGCCTGGAGTGTAGCAGGGGGGCAGCCCCAGCATTTT.

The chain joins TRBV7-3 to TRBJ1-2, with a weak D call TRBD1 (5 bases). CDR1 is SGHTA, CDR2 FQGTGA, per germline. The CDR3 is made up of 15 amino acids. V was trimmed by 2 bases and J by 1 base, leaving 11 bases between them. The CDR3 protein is CASSLVGDLNYGYTF. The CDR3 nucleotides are TGTGCCAGCAGCTTAGTCGGGGACCTTAACTATGGCTACACCTTC. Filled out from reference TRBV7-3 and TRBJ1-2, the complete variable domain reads GAGVSQTPSNKVTEKGKYVELRCDPISGHTALYWYRQSLGQGPEFLIYFQGTGAADDSGLPNDRFFAVRPEGSVSTLKIQRTERGDSAVYLCASSLVGDLNYGYTFGSGTRLTVV.

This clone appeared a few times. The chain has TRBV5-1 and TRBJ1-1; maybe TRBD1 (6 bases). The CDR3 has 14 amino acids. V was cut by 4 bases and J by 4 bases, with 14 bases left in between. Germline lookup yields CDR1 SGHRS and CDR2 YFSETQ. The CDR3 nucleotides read TGCGCCAGCAGCCATGACAGGCAAATCACTGAAGCTTTCTTT. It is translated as CASSHDRQITEAFF.

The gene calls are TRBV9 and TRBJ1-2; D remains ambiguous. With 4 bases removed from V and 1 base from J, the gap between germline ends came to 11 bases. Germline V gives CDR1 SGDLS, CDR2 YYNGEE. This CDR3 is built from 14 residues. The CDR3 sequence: CASSQRWVNYGYTF. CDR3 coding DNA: TGTGCCAGCAGCCAGAGGTGGGTTAACTATGGCTACACCTTC.

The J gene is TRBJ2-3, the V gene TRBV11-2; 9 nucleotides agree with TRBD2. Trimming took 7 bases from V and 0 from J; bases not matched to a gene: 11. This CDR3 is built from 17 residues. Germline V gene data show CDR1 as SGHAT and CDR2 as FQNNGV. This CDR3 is CASTYTLAGYSTDTQYF. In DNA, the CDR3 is TGTGCCAGCACCTACACACTAGCGGGCTACAGCACAGATACGCAGTATTTT. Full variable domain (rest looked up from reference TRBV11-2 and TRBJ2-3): EAGVAQSPRYKIIEKRQSVAFWCNPISGHATLYWYQQILGQGPKLLIQFQNNGVVDDSQLPKDRFSAERLKGVDSTLKIQPAKLEDSAVYLCASTYTLAGYSTDTQYFGPGTRLTVL.

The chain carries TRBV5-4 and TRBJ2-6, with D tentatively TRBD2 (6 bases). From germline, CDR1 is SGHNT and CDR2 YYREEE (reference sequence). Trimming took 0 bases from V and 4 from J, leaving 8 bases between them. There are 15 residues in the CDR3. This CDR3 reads CASSLGGAGANVLTF. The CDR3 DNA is TGTGCCAGCAGCTTGGGCGGGGCGGGGGCCAACGTCCTGACTTTC.

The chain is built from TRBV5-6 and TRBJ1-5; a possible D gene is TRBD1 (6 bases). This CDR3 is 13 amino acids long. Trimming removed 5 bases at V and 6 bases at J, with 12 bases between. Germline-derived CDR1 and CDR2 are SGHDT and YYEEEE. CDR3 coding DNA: TGTGCCAGCAGTGTCAGGGGCGGTCAGCCCCAGCATTTT. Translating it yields CASSVRGGQPQHF.

CDR3 nucleotides: TGTGCCAGTGGCCGGGACGCCGCCTACGAGCAGTACTTC. Its protein product is CASGRDAAYEQYF. The rearrangement links TRBV19 to TRBJ2-7; the D gene could be TRBD1 or TRBD2 (5 bases each). The germline V gene has CDR1 LNHDA and CDR2 SQIVND (reference sequence). The CDR3 totals 13 residues. V dropped 8 bases and J dropped 2 bases, with 13 bases sitting between them.

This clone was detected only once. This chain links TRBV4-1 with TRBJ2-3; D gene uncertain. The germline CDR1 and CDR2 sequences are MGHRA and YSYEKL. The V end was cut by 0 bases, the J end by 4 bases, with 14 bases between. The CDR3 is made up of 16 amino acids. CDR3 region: CASSQEAAVRADTQYF. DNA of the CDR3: TGCGCCAGCAGCCAAGAAGCCGCAGTTAGGGCAGATACGCAGTATTTT.

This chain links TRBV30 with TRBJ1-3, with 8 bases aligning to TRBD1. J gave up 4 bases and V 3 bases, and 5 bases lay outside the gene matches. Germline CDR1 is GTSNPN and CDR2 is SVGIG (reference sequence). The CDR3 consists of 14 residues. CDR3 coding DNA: TGTGCCTGGAGGCGACAGGGGAAAGGAAACACCATATATTTT. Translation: CAWRRQGKGNTIYF.

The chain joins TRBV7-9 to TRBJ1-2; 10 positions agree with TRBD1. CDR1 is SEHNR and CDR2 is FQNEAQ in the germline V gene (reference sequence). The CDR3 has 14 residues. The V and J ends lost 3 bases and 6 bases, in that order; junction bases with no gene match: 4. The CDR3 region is CASSFTDRGDGYTF. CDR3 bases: TGTGCCAGCAGCTTTACGGACAGGGGGGATGGCTACACCTTC. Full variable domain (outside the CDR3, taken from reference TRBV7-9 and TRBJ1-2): DTGVSQNPRHKITKRGQNVTFRCDPISEHNRLYWYRQTLGQGPEFLTYFQNEAQLEKSRLLSDRFSAERPKGSFSTLEIQRTEQGDSAMYLCASSFTDRGDGYTFGSGTRLTVV.

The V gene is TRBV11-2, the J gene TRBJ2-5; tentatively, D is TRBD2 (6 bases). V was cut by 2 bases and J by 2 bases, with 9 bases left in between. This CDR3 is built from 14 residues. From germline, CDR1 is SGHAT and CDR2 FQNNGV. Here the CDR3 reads CASSLTRGQETQYF. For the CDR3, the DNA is TGTGCCAGCAGCTTAACCCGGGGGCAAGAGACCCAGTACTTC.

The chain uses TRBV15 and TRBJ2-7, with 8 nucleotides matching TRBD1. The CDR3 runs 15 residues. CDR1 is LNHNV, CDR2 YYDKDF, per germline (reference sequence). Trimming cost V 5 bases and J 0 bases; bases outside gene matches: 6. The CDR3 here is CATSSRTGPSYEQYF. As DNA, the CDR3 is TGTGCCACCAGCTCTCGGACAGGGCCCTCCTACGAGCAGTACTTC.

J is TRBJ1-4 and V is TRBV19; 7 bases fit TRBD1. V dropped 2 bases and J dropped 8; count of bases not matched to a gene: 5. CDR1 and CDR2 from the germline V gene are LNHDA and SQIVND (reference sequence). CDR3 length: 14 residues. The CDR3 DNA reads TGTGCCAGTAGTATAAAGACAGGGATCGAAAAACTGTTTTTT. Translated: CASSIKTGIEKLFF.

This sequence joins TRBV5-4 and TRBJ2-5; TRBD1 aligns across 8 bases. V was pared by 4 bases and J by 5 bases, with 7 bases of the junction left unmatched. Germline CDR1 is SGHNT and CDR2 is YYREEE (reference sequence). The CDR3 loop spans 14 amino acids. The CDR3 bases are TGTGCCAGCAGCAACGGACAGGGCGACGAGACCCAGTACTTC. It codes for CASSNGQGDETQYF.

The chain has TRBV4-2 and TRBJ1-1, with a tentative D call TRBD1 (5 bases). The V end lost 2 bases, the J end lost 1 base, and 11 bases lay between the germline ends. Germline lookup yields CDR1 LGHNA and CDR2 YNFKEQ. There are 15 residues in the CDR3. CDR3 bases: TGTGCCAGCAGCCAAAGGGACCTCGGGAACACTGAAGCTTTCTTT. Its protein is CASSQRDLGNTEAFF.

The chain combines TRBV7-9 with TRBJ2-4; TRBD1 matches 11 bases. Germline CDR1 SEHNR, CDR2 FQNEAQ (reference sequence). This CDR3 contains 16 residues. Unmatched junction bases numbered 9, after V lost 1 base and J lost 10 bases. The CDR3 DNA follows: TGTGCCAGCAGCTTAGTTGGGACAGGGGGTCAAGAGATTCAGTACTTC. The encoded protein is CASSLVGTGGQEIQYF. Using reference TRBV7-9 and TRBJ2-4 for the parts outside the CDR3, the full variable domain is DTGVSQNPRHKITKRGQNVTFRCDPISEHNRLYWYRQTLGQGPEFLTYFQNEAQLEKSRLLSDRFSAERPKGSFSTLEIQRTEQGDSAMYLCASSLVGTGGQEIQYFGAGTRLSVL.

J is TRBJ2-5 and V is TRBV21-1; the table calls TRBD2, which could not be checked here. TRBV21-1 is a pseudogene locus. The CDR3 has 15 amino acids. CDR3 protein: CASTDQEEVQETQYF. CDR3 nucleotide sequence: TGTGCCAGCACCGATCAAGAGGAGGTACAAGAGACCCAGTACTTC.

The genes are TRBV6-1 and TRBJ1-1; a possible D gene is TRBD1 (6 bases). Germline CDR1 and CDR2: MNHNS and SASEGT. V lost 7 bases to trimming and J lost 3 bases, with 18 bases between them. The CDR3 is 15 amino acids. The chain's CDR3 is CASKWGHLGDTEAFF. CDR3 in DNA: TGTGCCAGCAAATGGGGACACCTGGGGGACACTGAAGCTTTCTTT.